This T cell receptor beta chain was captured by sequencing in a study of spatial heterogeneity in lung cancer. This clonotype was recorded at least ten times. In TCRdb, the 5' RACE reads were re-called with MiXCR into one record per CDR3 protein. This table holds 25,000 to 30,000 distinct CDR3 sequences, roughly 5.6% found once. The CDR3 length is 14 residues. Germline trimming cut 7 bases from V and 8 bases from J; bases unmatched to any gene: 8. Time point denoted: blood at routine non-recurrence follow-up after resection. Whole RNA from tumor, nontumor lung or frozen PBMC was sequenced unsorted. This rearrangement joins TRBV12-3 or TRBV12-4 to TRBJ1-6, with TRBD1 matching over 7 bases. The input for sequencing was PBMCs, taken at follow-up. The origin of this receptor is a male donor with early-stage non-small cell lung cancer. The CDR3 nucleotides read TGTGCCAGCACCTGGGGGACAGACCATTCACCCCTCCACTTT. It specifies CASTWGTDHSPLHF.